This TCR beta chain was observed in a study of blood T cell repertoires in COVID-19. Study-level information: The origin of the acute and convalescent COVID-19 samples was the United States, Italy and Spain. T cells, B-cell-depleted T cells, or PBMCs supplied cDNA or gDNA.

Germline V gene sequence: CDR1 SGHTS, CDR2 YDEGEE. Trimming removed 1 base from V and 1 base from J, with 6 bases in between. The CDR3 has 14 amino acids. Per the authors' pipeline: Scientists estimated how many nucleated cells there were by amplifying reference gene primers. Clones were sequenced by immunoSEQ multiplex PCR, and TCRdb holds only the in-frame ones, with some missing. The DNA was the basis for D and trimming; V, J and clone size are from that table. Of about 76,000 clones in the sample, around 88% are singletons; the top ten hold more than 10%. The sample was peripheral blood. The V call is TRBV5-8, the J call TRBJ2-1; no reliable D call. The clonotype originates from a human donor in a cohort sampled during active COVID-19. The CDR3 coding sequence is TGTGCCAGCAGCTTGATATTTTCCTACAATGAGCAGTTCTTC. Protein: CASSLIFSYNEQFF. The complete variable domain, with remaining parts taken from reference TRBV5-8 and TRBJ2-1, reads EAGVTQSPTHLIKTRGQQATLRCSPISGHTSVYWYQQALGLGLQFLLWYDEGEERNRGNFPPRFSGRQFPNYSSELNVNALELEDSALYLCASSLIFSYNEQFFGPGTRLTVL.